Following are 8 T cell receptor beta chains from one sample sequenced in a study of OX40 agonist ivuxolimab in advanced cancers. Produced via immunoSEQ multiplex PCR; TCRdb's table is partial and in-frame only. The sample carries about 50,000 clones, 88% recorded once. This material consisted of CD4+ or CD8+ T cells sorted from blood, taken in a trial of the OX40 agonist ivuxolimab. These receptors all come from an adult with an advanced solid tumor such as melanoma, head and neck, liver or kidney cancer.

The rearrangement links TRBV5-4 to TRBJ1-2, with D tentatively TRBD1 (5 bases). Germline V CDR1 and CDR2: SGHNT, YYREEE (reference sequence). Between the trimmed V and J ends, which lost 4 bases and 4 bases, there was a span of 8 bases. This CDR3 has 12 residues. In DNA, the CDR3 is TGTGCCAGCAGCCTCGACAGCTATGGCTACACCTTC. Translation gives CASSLDSYGYTF. The full variable domain, in which reference TRBV5-4 and TRBJ1-2 provide the parts outside the CDR3, is ETGVTQSPTHLIKTRGQQVTLRCSSQSGHNTVSWYQQALGQGPQFIFQYYREEENGRGNFPPRFSGLQFPNYSSELNVNALELDDSALYLCASSLDSYGYTFGSGTRLTVV.

CDR3 sequence reads: CASSPTSSYNEQFF. The CDR3 bases are TGCGCCAGCAGCCCGACTAGCTCCTACAATGAGCAGTTCTTC. The V call is TRBV5-1, the J call TRBJ2-1; D is perhaps TRBD2 (6 bases). Germline V gene lookup returns CDR1 SGHRS and CDR2 YFSETQ. Trimming took 4 bases from V and 0 from J, leaving 8 bases between them. The CDR3 extends over 14 amino acids.

The chain recombines TRBV27 with TRBJ1-6, with D hard to call. Trimming took 7 bases from V and 6 from J, leaving 10 bases between them. The CDR3 is 13 amino acids. Germline V gene lookup returns CDR1 MNHEY and CDR2 SMNVEV (reference sequence). Here the CDR3 reads CASKSASNSPLHF. As DNA, the CDR3 is TGTGCCAGCAAGTCTGCCTCTAATTCACCCCTCCACTTT.

J is TRBJ1-2 and V is TRBV5-8, with 10 bases fitting TRBD1. The germline V gene has CDR1 SGHTS and CDR2 YDEGEE. This CDR3 contains 16 residues. The V gene end was trimmed by 4 bases and the J gene end by 3 bases; junction bases not matched to a gene: 9. The CDR3 is CASSLIQGQGYYGYTF. The CDR3 bases are TGTGCCAGCAGCCTTATCCAGGGACAGGGGTACTATGGCTACACCTTC.

As DNA, the CDR3 is TGTGCCAGCAAGGGGGAGACAGGGAATGAAAAACTGTTTTTT. Amino acid sequence: CASKGETGNEKLFF. This sequence joins TRBV25-1 and TRBJ1-4, with 7 positions matching TRBD1. Germline CDR1 and CDR2: MGHDK and SYGVNS. The V segment lost 7 bases and the J segment 5 bases; nucleotides outside the gene matches: 7. CDR3 length equals 14 residues.

The chain couples TRBV14 to TRBJ2-7; maybe TRBD2 (6 bases). V gave up 2 bases and J gave up 4 bases, with 12 bases separating them. Per the germline V gene, CDR1 is SGHDN and CDR2 is FVKESK. The CDR3 totals 14 residues. CDR3 sequence: CASSQPGVVYEQYF. The CDR3 coding sequence is TGTGCCAGCAGCCAACCGGGAGTTGTGTACGAGCAGTACTTC.

This clone has only one observation. V and J are TRBV5-1 and TRBJ2-2; D assignment may be TRBD1 or TRBD2 (5 bases each). Germline V gene lookup returns CDR1 SGHRS and CDR2 YFSETQ. Deletions cut 1 base from V and 6 bases from J, with 13 bases between. The CDR3 contains 15 residues. CDR3 loop: CASSLRGESAGELFF. CDR3 bases: TGCGCCAGCAGCTTGCGAGGGGAAAGCGCCGGGGAGCTGTTTTTT.

The V and J genes are TRBV28 and TRBJ2-1; D remains unclear. The V gene lost 5 bases and the J gene lost 7 bases, with 9 bases spanning the gap. Germline V gives CDR1 MDHEN, CDR2 SYDVKM. CDR3 length: 12 residues. The CDR3 DNA follows: TGTGCCAGCAGTCCCCAGACGAATGAGCAGTTCTTC. As protein: CASSPQTNEQFF.